This T cell receptor beta chain was sequenced for a study of read filtering for tumor transcriptome and immune sequencing. Study-wide background: R-ISS stage counts were roughly eight for I, about 15 for II, 7 for III. Study outcomes and limitations: RNA-seq captured clonotypes less deeply and reliably than IR-seq. The CD138-negative fraction was mixed bone marrow immune cells, not pure T cells.

V shed 8 bases and J 2 bases; nucleotides not matched to a gene: 8. The CDR3 runs 16 residues. Germline lookup yields CDR1 MGHRA and CDR2 YSYEKL. The sample holds many counts of this clonotype. The antigen is undetermined. Every patient had bone marrow sampled while the disease was active. The library was built from around 0.4 ug RNA with molecular barcoded adaptors for alpha/delta and beta/gamma chains. TCRdb passed the reads through MiXCR, listing each CDR3 protein once. The sample has 65,000 or so distinct CDR3 sequences; around 20% are singletons. The receptor was derived from a donor older than 35 with multiple myeloma. Material: a population of CD138-negative cells sorted from bone marrow. The chain joins TRBV4-1 to TRBJ2-2, with 10 bases lining up with TRBD1. This CDR3 reads CASFIRTGGNTGELFF. The CDR3 nucleotides are TGCGCCAGCTTTATAAGGACAGGGGGAAACACCGGGGAGCTGTTTTTT.